The T cell receptor (beta chain) under discussion was sequenced for a study of human CD8 memory T cell subsets. General study findings and limits: Unlike effector memory cells, stem-like memory and precursor exhausted T cells displayed similarly high diversity.

Per the germline V gene, CDR1 is SEHNR and CDR2 is FQNEAQ (reference sequence). The CDR3 totals 14 residues. Libraries for TCR beta were constructed using UMI-labeled 5' RACE. TCRdb reworked the 5' RACE reads into one entry per CDR3 protein, no DNA. The listing contains some 3,500 distinct CDR3 sequences. For this clonotype: Antigen unknown.

The rearrangement links TRBV7-9 to TRBJ2-7; the D call from TCRdb, TRBD1, cannot be confirmed without DNA. The clonotype originates from a human donor in good health. Sequencing used CD8+ T cells from PBMCs. The CDR3 reads CASSLGQGVDEQYF.